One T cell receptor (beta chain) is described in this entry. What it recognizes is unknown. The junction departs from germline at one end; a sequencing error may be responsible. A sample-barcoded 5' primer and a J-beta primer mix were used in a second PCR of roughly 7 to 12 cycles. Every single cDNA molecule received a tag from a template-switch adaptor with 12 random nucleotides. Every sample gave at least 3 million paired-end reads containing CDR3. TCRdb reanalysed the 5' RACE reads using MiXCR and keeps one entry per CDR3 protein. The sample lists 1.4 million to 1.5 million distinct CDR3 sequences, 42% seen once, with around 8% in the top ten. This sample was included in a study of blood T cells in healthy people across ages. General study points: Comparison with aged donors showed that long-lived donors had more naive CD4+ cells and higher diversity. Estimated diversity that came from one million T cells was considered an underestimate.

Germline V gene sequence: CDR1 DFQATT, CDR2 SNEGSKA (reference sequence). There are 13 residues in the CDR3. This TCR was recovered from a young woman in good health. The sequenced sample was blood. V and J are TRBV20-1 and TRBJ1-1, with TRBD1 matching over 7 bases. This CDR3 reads CSAGGQKNPEAFF. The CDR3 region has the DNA TGCAGTGCGGGGGGACAGAAGAACCCTGAAGCTTTCTTT.